This T cell receptor beta chain was obtained from a study of T cell clusters in autoimmune cytopenias. TRB rearrangements were amplified by touch-down multiplex PCR with mixed TRB-A/B primers. Each CDR3 protein gets one entry in TCRdb, which reprocessed the multiplex PCR reads and gives no DNA. Here the sample table reports approximately 5,300 distinct CDR3 sequences. According to its frequency, this clonotype is medium-sized. The CDR3 has 13 residues. Germline CDR1 and CDR2: SQVTM and ANQGSEA. TRB amplification used around 0.25 ug of peripheral blood genomic DNA. The sample was also linked to a second study, of T cell repertoires in aging, cancer and after chemotherapy. Per that paper: Six age groups, ranging from 30 or younger to 70 or older, included the donors. Age-matched healthy donors had significantly more diverse, less clonal blood TCR repertoires than untreated cancer patients.

Sequencing used peripheral blood. The chain has TRBV29-1 and TRBJ2-2. The TCR comes from a human donor in good health. The chain's CDR3 is CSVEGLNTGELFF.